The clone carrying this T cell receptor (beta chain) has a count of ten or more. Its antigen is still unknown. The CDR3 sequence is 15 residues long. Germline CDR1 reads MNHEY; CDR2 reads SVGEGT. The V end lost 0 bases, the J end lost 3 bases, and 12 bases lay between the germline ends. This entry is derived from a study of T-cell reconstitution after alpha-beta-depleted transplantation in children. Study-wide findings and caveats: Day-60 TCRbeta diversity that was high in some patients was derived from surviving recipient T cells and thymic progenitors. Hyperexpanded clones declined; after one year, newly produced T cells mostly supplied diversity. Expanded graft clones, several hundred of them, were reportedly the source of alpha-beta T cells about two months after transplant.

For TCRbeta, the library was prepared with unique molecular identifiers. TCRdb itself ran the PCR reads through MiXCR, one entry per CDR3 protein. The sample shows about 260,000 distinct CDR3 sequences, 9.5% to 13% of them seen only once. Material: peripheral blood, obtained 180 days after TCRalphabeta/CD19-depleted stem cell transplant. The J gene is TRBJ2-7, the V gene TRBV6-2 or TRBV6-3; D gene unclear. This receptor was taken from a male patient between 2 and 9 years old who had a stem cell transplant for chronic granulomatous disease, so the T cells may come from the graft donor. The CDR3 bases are TGTGCCAGCAGTTACTCAGGAGTAATAATCTACGAGCAGTACTTC. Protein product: CASSYSGVIIYEQYF.